This T cell receptor beta chain was recorded in a study of blood T cell repertoires in COVID-19. The wider study: PBMCs, B-cell-depleted T cells, or T cells were the source of the cDNA or gDNA that made up the material.

The authors' processing: Researchers report that nucleated cell counts were estimated from reference gene primer amplification. Some clones are missing from TCRdb's copy, which holds only in-frame ones; the method was immunoSEQ multiplex PCR. Clone size and V and J calls were adopted from that table, with D and trimming inferred from the DNA. This sample has about 190,000 clones, with more than 75% found just once. One Seattle source followed patients from active infection through their disease course. Germline CDR1 and CDR2: SGHAT and FQNNGV. V gave up 0 bases and J gave up 5 bases, with 26 bases separating them. The CDR3 length is 20 residues.

Source material: peripheral blood. The chain joins TRBV11-2 to TRBJ1-5; possibly TRBD1 for D (6 bases). The TCR was taken from a woman aged 60-75 years with COVID-19, enrolled during active disease. As DNA, the CDR3 is TGTGCCAGCAGCTTAGACAAGGCGGGGGACATCCCGAAAACGTATCAGCCCCAGCATTTT. The encoded protein is CASSLDKAGDIPKTYQPQHF.